The present entry profiles one T cell receptor beta chain with its context. Its antigen is currently unknown. The study reverse transcribed the entire isolated RNA, so it sequenced expressed TCRB transcripts. Measured with immunoSEQ multiplex PCR; TCRdb has only the in-frame clones, and not every one. Among 600,000 to 700,000 clones, about an eighth were seen once, and the ten largest hold 0.095% to 0.15%. The data derive from a study of beta chain features in type 1 diabetes. Looking at the study overall: Sorted cells, some 110 million in number, were examined across all samples. General study points: Among patients with Type 1 diabetes, TCRB CDR3s were moderately but significantly shorter in every one of the four CD4+ subsets.

V was cut by 5 bases and J by 0 bases, with 4 bases left in between. Looked up from germline, CDR1 is WNHNN and CDR2 is SYGVQD (reference sequence). The CDR3 totals 13 residues. The sample was naive CD4+ T cells from blood. The receptor's source is a man aged 30 to 39 with type 1 diabetes. The rearrangement links TRBV10-1 to TRBJ2-2; D ambiguous. The CDR3 nucleotides are TGCGCCAGCAGTCCTTCGAACACCGGGGAGCTGTTTTTT. This gives the protein CASSPSNTGELFF.